This T cell receptor beta chain was recorded in a study of shared clonotypes between healthy human individuals. The method was immunoSEQ multiplex PCR; TCRdb's version includes in-frame clones alone and lacks a portion of them. The sample includes about 2.4 million clones, 93% of them seen just once. Germline CDR1 MNHEY, CDR2 SMNVEV (reference sequence). The length of the CDR3 is 13 residues. V was trimmed by 5 bases and J by 1 base, leaving 8 bases between them. Notes on this clone: This sample also contains other DNA sequences that code for the same CDR3.

The chain has TRBV27 and TRBJ2-5; D is unclear. What was sequenced was naive CD4+ T cells from PBMCs. As for subset: CD45RA+ positively selected. The source is a young man in good health. Some clones in this sample may be carry-over from other donors' samples. CDR3 bases: TGTGCCAGCAGTCCGCACCCCCAAGAGACCCAGTACTTC. Encoded protein: CASSPHPQETQYF.